This TCR beta chain was identified during a study of PD-1 blockade in classical Hodgkin lymphoma. At the level of the study: Once every 2 weeks, patients received intravenous nivolumab at 3 mg/kg. Study conclusions and caveats: Patients who began taking nivolumab under 1 year after ASCT were left out.

Repertoires were generated with immunoSEQ multiplex PCR, while TCRdb's copy carries only in-frame clones and drops some. The sample lists about 37,000 clones, around 90% occurring once. To note about this clone: Its antigen remains unidentified.

After removal of 4 bases from V and 2 bases from J, the junction contained 11 bases not matched to a gene. The CDR3 length is 17 residues. Looked up from germline, CDR1 is KGHSH and CDR2 is LQKENI. Each patient experienced a relapse that followed autologous stem cell transplantation, and brentuximab vedotin exposure varied. Best responses fell into complete response, partial response or progressive disease. The TCR comes from a human donor with classical Hodgkin lymphoma. The specimen comprised peripheral blood mononuclear cells (PBMCs), sampled before the second cycle of nivolumab. J is TRBJ2-7 and V is TRBV18; 10 nucleotides align to TRBD2. This chain's CDR3 is CASSRKSLAGDAYEQYF. The CDR3 coding sequence is TGTGCCAGCTCACGGAAGAGTCTAGCGGGGGACGCCTACGAGCAGTACTTC. The variable domain in full, completed from reference TRBV18 and TRBJ2-7, reads NAGVMQNPRHLVRRRGQEARLRCSPMKGHSHVYWYRQLPEEGLKFMVYLQKENIIDESGMPKERFSAEFPKEGPSILRIQQVVRGDSAAYFCASSRKSLAGDAYEQYFGPGTRLTVT.